This paragraph reports one T cell receptor (beta chain). This record comes from a study of blood T cell repertoires in COVID-19. Across the whole study: Sites in the United States, Italy and Spain provided acute and convalescent COVID-19 samples. The cDNA or gDNA used as material had been derived from T cells, B-cell-depleted T cells, or PBMCs.

Germline V lookup: CDR1 LGHDT, CDR2 YNNKEL (reference sequence). The CDR3 is made up of 16 amino acids. V was pared by 0 bases and J by 7 bases, with 18 bases between. Sequencing was performed with immunoSEQ multiplex PCR; in TCRdb, only in-frame clones are kept and a portion is missing. The table includes about 230,000 clones, 87% detected once. This chain connects TRBV3-1 (or the pseudogene TRBV3-2) to TRBJ1-1; tentative D call: TRBD1 (5 bases). This TCR was sampled from a woman in her late teens or twenties who had recovered from COVID-19. Sequencing was performed on peripheral blood. CDR3 coding DNA: TGTGCCAGCAGCCAAGATCTAGGGAGGGGCGGTGATGAAGCTTTCTTT. It encodes CASSQDLGRGGDEAFF.